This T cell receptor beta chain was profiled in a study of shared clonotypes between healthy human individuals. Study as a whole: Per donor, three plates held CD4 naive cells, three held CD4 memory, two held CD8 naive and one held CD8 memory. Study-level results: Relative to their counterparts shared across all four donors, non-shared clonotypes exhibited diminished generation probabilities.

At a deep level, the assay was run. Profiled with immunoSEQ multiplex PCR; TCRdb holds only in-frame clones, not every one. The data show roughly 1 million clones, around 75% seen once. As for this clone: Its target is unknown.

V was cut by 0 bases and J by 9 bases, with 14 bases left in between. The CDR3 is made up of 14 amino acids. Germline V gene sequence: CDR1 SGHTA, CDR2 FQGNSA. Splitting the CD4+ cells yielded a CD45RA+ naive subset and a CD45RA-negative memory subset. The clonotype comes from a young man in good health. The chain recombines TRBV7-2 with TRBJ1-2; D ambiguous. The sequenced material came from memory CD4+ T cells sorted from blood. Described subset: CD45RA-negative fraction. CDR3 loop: CASSLALAGRSYTF. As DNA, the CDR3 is TGTGCCAGCAGCTTAGCGCTAGCGGGCAGGAGCTACACCTTC.